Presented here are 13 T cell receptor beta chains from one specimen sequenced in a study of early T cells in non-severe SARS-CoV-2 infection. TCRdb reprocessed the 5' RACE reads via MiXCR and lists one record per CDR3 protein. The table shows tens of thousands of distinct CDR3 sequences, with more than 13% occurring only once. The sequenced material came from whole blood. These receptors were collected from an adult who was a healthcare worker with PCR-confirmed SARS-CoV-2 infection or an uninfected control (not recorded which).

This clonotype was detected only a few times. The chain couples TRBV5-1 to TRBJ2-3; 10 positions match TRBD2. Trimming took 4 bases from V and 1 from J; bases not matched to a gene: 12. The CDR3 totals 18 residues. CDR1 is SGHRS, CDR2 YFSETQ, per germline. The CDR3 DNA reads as TGCGCCAGCAGCAAGGAGCCTAGCGGGGGCCTGGGCACAGATACGCAGTATTTT. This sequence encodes CASSKEPSGGLGTDTQYF.

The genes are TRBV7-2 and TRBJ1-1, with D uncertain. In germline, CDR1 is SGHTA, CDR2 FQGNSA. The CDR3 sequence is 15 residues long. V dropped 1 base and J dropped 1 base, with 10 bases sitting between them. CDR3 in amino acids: CASSLVESGNTEAFF. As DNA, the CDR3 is TGTGCCAGCAGCTTAGTAGAGTCCGGGAACACTGAAGCTTTCTTT.

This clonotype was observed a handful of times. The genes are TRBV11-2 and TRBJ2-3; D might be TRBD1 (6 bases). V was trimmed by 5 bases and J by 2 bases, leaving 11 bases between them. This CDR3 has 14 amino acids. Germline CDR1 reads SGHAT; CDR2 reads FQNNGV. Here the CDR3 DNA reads TGTGCCAGCAGCCCAGGACAGAACACAGATACGCAGTATTTT. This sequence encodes CASSPGQNTDTQYF.

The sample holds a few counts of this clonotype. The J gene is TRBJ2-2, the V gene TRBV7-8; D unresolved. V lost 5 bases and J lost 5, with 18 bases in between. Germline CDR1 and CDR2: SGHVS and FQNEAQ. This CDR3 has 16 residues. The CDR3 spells CASSQVQALGTGELFF. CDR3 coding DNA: TGTGCCAGCAGCCAAGTCCAGGCTCTTGGTACCGGGGAGCTGTTTTTT.

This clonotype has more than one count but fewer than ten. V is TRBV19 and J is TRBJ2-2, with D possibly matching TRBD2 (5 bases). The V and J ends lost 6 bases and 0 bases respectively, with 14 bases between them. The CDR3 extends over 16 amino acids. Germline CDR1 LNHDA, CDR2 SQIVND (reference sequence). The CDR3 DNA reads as TGTGCCAGTAGCTTGGGAGACCCATCGAACACCGGGGAGCTGTTTTTT. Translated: CASSLGDPSNTGELFF.

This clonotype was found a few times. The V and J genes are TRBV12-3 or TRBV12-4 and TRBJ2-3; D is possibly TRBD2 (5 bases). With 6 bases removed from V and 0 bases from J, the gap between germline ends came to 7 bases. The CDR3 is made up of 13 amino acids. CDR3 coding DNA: TGTGCCAGCAGGCGGGCTAGCACAGATACGCAGTATTTT. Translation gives CASRRASTDTQYF.

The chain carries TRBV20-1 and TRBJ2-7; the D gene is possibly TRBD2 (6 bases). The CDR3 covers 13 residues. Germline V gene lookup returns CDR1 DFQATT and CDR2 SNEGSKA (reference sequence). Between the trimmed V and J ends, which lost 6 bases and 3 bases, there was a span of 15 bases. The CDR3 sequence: CSASGTDLYEQYF. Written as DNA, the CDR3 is TGCAGTGCCTCCGGGACTGACCTCTACGAGCAGTACTTC.

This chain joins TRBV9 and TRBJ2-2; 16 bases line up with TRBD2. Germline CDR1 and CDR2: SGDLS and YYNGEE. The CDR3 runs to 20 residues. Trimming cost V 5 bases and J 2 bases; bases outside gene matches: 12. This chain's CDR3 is CASSQPGTSGGAPNTGELFF. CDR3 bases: TGTGCCAGCAGTCAGCCCGGGACTAGCGGGGGGGCTCCAAACACCGGGGAGCTGTTTTTT.

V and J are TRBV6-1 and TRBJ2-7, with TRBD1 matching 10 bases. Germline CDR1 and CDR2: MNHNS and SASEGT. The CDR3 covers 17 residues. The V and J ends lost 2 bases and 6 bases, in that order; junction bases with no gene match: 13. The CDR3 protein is CASSELLGDRGLVEQYF. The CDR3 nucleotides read TGTGCCAGCAGTGAACTATTGGGGGACAGGGGCCTGGTCGAGCAGTACTTC.

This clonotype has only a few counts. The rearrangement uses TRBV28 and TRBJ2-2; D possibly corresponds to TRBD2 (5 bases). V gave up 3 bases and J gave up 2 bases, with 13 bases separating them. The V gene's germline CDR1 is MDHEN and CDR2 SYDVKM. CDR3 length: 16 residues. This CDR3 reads CASSFSGPVNTGELFF. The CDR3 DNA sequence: TGTGCCAGCAGTTTCAGCGGCCCTGTAAACACCGGGGAGCTGTTTTTT. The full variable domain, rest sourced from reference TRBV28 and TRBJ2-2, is DVKVTQSSRYLVKRTGEKVFLECVQDMDHENMFWYRQDPGLGLRLIYFSYDVKMKEKGDIPEGYSVSREKKERFSLILESASTNQTSMYLCASSFSGPVNTGELFFGEGSRLTVL.

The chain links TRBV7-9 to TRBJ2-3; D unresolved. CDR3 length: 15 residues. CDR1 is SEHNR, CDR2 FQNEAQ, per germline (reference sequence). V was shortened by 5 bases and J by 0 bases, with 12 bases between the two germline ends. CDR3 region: CASSQYSISTDTQYF. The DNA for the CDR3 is TGTGCCAGCAGCCAGTACTCGATTAGCACAGATACGCAGTATTTT.

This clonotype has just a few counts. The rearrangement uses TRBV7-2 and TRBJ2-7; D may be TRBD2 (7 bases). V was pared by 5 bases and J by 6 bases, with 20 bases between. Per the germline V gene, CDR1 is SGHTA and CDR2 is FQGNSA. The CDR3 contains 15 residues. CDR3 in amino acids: CASSLGVAGAGEQYF. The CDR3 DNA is TGTGCCAGCAGCCTAGGTGTCGCGGGGGCTGGCGAGCAGTACTTC.

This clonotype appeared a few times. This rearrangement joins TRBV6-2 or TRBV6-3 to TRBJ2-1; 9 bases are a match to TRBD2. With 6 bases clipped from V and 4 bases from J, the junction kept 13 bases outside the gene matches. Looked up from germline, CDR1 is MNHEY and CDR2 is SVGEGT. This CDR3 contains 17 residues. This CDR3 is CASSWGRASGVYNEQFF. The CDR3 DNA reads TGTGCCAGCAGCTGGGGAAGGGCTAGCGGGGTTTACAATGAGCAGTTCTTC.